One and the same sample provided the 27 T cell receptor beta chains below, sequenced in a study of blood T cells in healthy people across ages. A sample-barcoded 5' primer and a J-beta primer mix were used in a second PCR of about 6 to 11 cycles. TCRdb re-derived calls from the 5' RACE reads in MiXCR, one entry per CDR3 protein. The table has roughly 1,700,000 distinct CDR3 sequences, roughly 27% seen once. Source material: blood. The origin of the receptors is a woman aged 25 to 39 in good health.

This clonotype came up many times. V is TRBV29-1 and J is TRBJ2-3; no reliable D call. This CDR3 is built from 11 residues. Germline CDR1 is SQVTM and CDR2 is ANQGSEA. Trimming shortened V by 7 bases and J by 11 bases, and 16 bases separated the two germline ends. CDR3 nucleotide sequence: TGCAGCGGGGTCGAGACCTCGGAGCAGTATTTT. As protein: CSGVETSEQYF.

This chain links TRBV7-9 with TRBJ2-5; TRBD2 agrees at 11 bases. The CDR3 runs 19 residues. V lost 5 bases and J lost 0; bases outside the gene matches: 14. Germline lookup yields CDR1 SEHNR and CDR2 FQNEAQ (reference sequence). The CDR3: CASSLRGGTSGSYQETQYF. The CDR3 DNA is TGTGCCAGCAGCCTGAGGGGGGGGACTAGCGGCAGTTACCAAGAGACCCAGTACTTC.

V gene TRBV2 combines with J gene TRBJ1-6, with D possibly being TRBD1 (5 bases). This CDR3 has 15 amino acids. Germline V gives CDR1 SNHLY, CDR2 FYNNEI. Trimming took 4 bases from V and 7 from J, leaving 14 bases between them. CDR3 DNA sequence: TGTGCCAGCAGTGGTTATCAGGCAGGGAATTCACCCCTCCACTTT. Amino acid sequence: CASSGYQAGNSPLHF.

The chain is built from TRBV7-6 and TRBJ2-5, with D possibly TRBD2 on 5 matching bases. Trimming took 5 bases from V and 6 from J, leaving 19 bases between them. The CDR3 sequence is 15 residues long. CDR1 SGHVS and CDR2 FNYEAQ come from the germline V gene. CDR3 loop: CASSPYPPPGKTQYF. The CDR3 DNA reads TGTGCCAGCAGCCCCTACCCTCCGCCCGGGAAGACCCAGTACTTC.

The rearrangement uses TRBV28 and TRBJ2-1; D may be TRBD1 (5 bases). The CDR3 is made up of 15 amino acids. V was pared by 6 bases and J by 0 bases, with 12 bases between. Germline V gene data show CDR1 as MDHEN and CDR2 as SYDVKM. CDR3 bases: TGTGCCAGCAGGACGCAGGGCATCTCCTACAATGAGCAGTTCTTC. Protein product: CASRTQGISYNEQFF.

The sample holds a few counts of this clonotype. The chain combines TRBV7-3 with TRBJ2-5; tentatively, D is TRBD1 (5 bases). Per the germline V gene, CDR1 is SGHTA and CDR2 is FQGTGA. Between the trimmed V and J ends, which lost 0 bases and 5 bases, there was a span of 7 bases. The CDR3 length is 13 residues. The CDR3 DNA reads as TGTGCCAGCAGCTTAACCAACAGGGAGACCCAGTACTTC. Translating it yields CASSLTNRETQYF.

This clonotype has more than one count but fewer than ten. The chain carries TRBV29-1 and TRBJ2-3; 10 bases fit TRBD2. Per the germline V gene, CDR1 is SQVTM and CDR2 is ANQGSEA. Losses at the gene ends were 6 bases for V and 2 bases for J; bases not matched to a gene: 8. This CDR3 is 15 amino acids long. The CDR3: CSVLLAGGPTDTQYF. CDR3 nucleotide sequence: TGCAGCGTCCTATTAGCGGGGGGCCCCACAGATACGCAGTATTTT.

This clonotype has a handful of counts. The gene calls are TRBV20-1 and TRBJ1-2; D might be TRBD1 (6 bases). Germline loops: CDR1 DFQATT, CDR2 SNEGSKA (reference sequence). CDR3 size: 13 residues. Trimming left V 6 bases short and J 2 bases short, with 13 bases between. CDR3 DNA: TGCAGTGCCAGGACAGACTCAAACTATGGCTACACCTTC. Amino acid sequence: CSARTDSNYGYTF.

This clonotype was picked up many times. V and J are TRBV2 and TRBJ1-2, with D possibly being TRBD1 (5 bases). The CDR3 spans 14 residues. Germline V gene data show CDR1 as SNHLY and CDR2 as FYNNEI. The V end was cut by 3 bases, the J end by 8 bases, with 16 bases between. The CDR3 reads CASSDGRGMGGYTF. In nucleotides, the CDR3 is TGTGCCAGCAGTGATGGGAGGGGAATGGGCGGCTACACCTTC.

This clonotype was recorded a few times. A clone one base away is much larger, so this may be a read error. This rearrangement joins TRBV12-3 or TRBV12-4 to TRBJ2-7, with a weak D call TRBD2 (5 bases). V gave up 2 bases and J gave up 4 bases, with 12 bases separating them. CDR3 size: 14 residues. The CDR3 DNA reads as TGTGCCAGCAGTTTATTTAACGGGAATTACGAGCAGTACTTC. It codes for CASSLFNGNYEQYF.

The sample holds many counts of this clonotype. The chain employs TRBV10-3 and TRBJ2-1; 12 positions agree with TRBD1. This CDR3 has 16 residues. The V segment lost 4 bases and the J segment 8 bases; nucleotides outside the gene matches: 9. Per germline, CDR1 ENHRY and CDR2 SYGVKD. This chain's CDR3 is CAISAHTGQGAYEQFF. Here the CDR3 DNA reads TGTGCCATCAGTGCCCACACGGGACAGGGGGCCTATGAGCAGTTCTTC.

The chain is built from TRBV7-3 and TRBJ1-1; 9 nucleotides agree with TRBD1. Germline V lookup: CDR1 SGHTA, CDR2 FQGTGA. The CDR3 runs to 16 residues. The trim removed 2 bases at V and 2 bases at J, leaving 6 bases unmatched. This CDR3 is CASSLWGDRENTEAFF. In nucleotides, the CDR3 is TGTGCCAGCAGCTTATGGGGGGACAGGGAAAACACTGAAGCTTTCTTT.

Comment on this clonotype: A much bigger clone sits one base away, suggesting this may be a read error. This chain joins TRBV21-1 and TRBJ2-5; the table's D call of TRBD2 was not tested on the DNA. TRBV21-1 is a listed pseudogene. This CDR3 has 15 amino acids. The CDR3 region is CASSKALDFEETQYF. The CDR3 DNA reads as TGTGCCAGCAGCAAAGCGTTGGACTTTGAAGAGACCCAGTACTTC.

This clonotype has a handful of counts. In DNA form, the CDR3 reads TGTGCCAGCAGCTTGGGGCTAGCGGAAACCCGGCAGTTCTTC. It translates to CASSLGLAETRQFF. This chain joins TRBV7-8 and TRBJ2-1; the match to TRBD2 covers 7 bases. V shed 3 bases and J 12 bases; nucleotides not matched to a gene: 11. The length of the CDR3 is 14 residues. Germline assignment: CDR1 SGHVS and CDR2 FQNEAQ.

This clonotype came up a few times. This chain links TRBV19 with TRBJ1-2, with 7 bases lining up with TRBD1. Germline V gene lookup returns CDR1 LNHDA and CDR2 SQIVND (reference sequence). V was clipped by 5 bases and J by 4 bases; unmatched bases: 10. The CDR3 contains 15 residues. DNA of the CDR3: TGTGCCAGTAGTCCCCGTGGGACAGAGATCTATGGCTACACCTTC. This gives the protein CASSPRGTEIYGYTF.

As concerns this clonotype: A much more abundant neighbour one base away suggests this may be a read error. The genes are TRBV7-8 and TRBJ1-6; TRBD1 matches 10 bases. Germline V lookup: CDR1 SGHVS, CDR2 FQNEAQ. The CDR3 sequence is 14 residues long. The CDR3 protein is CASSPDRGNSPPHF. The DNA of the CDR3 is TGTGCCAGCAGCCCGGACAGGGGGAATTCACCCCCCCACTTT.

This sequence joins TRBV4-1 and TRBJ1-4; D is undetermined. Germline CDR1 and CDR2: MGHRA and YSYEKL. The CDR3 has 15 amino acids. V lost 3 bases and J lost 0, with 8 bases in between. CDR3 residues: CASSQPGTTNEKLFF. CDR3 nucleotide sequence: TGCGCCAGCAGCCAGCCGGGTACAACTAATGAAAAACTGTTTTTT.

Only a few counts were recorded for this clonotype. The chain employs TRBV18 and TRBJ2-7; D gene uncertain. The germline V and J ends were trimmed by 2 bases and 2 bases, with 16 bases remaining between them. Germline V lookup: CDR1 KGHSH, CDR2 LQKENI. This CDR3 contains 16 residues. The CDR3 here is CASSPFPQIPTYEQYF. CDR3 in DNA: TGTGCCAGCTCACCATTTCCTCAGATCCCAACCTACGAGCAGTACTTC.

This clonotype turned up a few times. The CDR3 protein is CASSPRNTLGEQFF. The CDR3 DNA reads TGTGCCAGCAGCCCGCGGAACACCCTGGGGGAGCAGTTCTTC. The gene calls are TRBV3-1 and TRBJ2-1; no reliable D call. Germline CDR1 LGHDT, CDR2 YNNKEL (reference sequence). Trimming removed 4 bases at V and 10 bases at J, with 17 bases between. This CDR3 region has 14 residues.

The rearrangement links TRBV7-2 to TRBJ2-7; TRBD1 is a possible D gene (6 bases). This CDR3 has 15 amino acids. The germline gives CDR1 SGHTA, CDR2 FQGNSA. V lost 5 bases, J lost 0 bases, and 14 bases lay in between. The CDR3 here is CASSPRTDYSYEQYF. CDR3 coding DNA: TGTGCCAGCAGCCCGCGGACAGACTACTCCTACGAGCAGTACTTC.

With respect to this clonotype: This clone may be a read error of a much larger clone one base away. This chain links TRBV9 with TRBJ2-7; D call uncertain. Germline CDR1 reads SGDLS; CDR2 reads YYNGEE. This CDR3 region has 13 residues. V lost 0 bases, J lost 5 bases, and 9 bases lay in between. CDR3 coding DNA: TGTGCCAGCAGCGTAGACGAAGGCCACGAGCAGTACTTC. It specifies CASSVDEGHEQYF.

In regard to this clonotype: One end of the junction is discordant with germline, which a read error may explain. The V call is TRBV9, the J call TRBJ2-1; TRBD2 matches 10 bases. The CDR3 sequence is 15 residues long. Germline CDR1 reads SGDLS; CDR2 reads YYNGEE. CDR3 in DNA: TGTGCCGGCAGCGATAGCGGGGGGCCCTACAATGAGCAGTTCTTC. Translation: CAGSDSGGPYNEQFF.

The chain has TRBV29-1 and TRBJ1-1, with D possibly matching TRBD1 (5 bases). V dropped 4 bases and J dropped 3 bases, with 15 bases sitting between them. CDR1 is SQVTM and CDR2 is ANQGSEA in the germline V gene. The CDR3 sequence is 14 residues long. This CDR3 is CSVVRRQGDTEAFF. DNA of the CDR3: TGCAGCGTTGTCAGGAGACAAGGGGACACTGAAGCTTTCTTT.

The V call is TRBV7-9, the J call TRBJ2-4; D not resolved. TRBJ2-7 explains the end of the DNA better; the J call may be wrong. The CDR3 covers 15 residues. Germline V gene lookup returns CDR1 SEHNR and CDR2 FQNEAQ (reference sequence). CDR3 in amino acids: CASSLSFGSRYEQYF. DNA for the CDR3: TGTGCCAGCAGCTTATCTTTCGGTAGCCGGTACGAGCAGTACTTC.

This clonotype has a count of ten or more. The genes are TRBV10-3 and TRBJ2-1; 11 bases match TRBD1. CDR1 and CDR2 (germline): ENHRY, SYGVKD. The V segment lost 4 bases and the J segment 7 bases; nucleotides outside the gene matches: 6. The CDR3 is made up of 15 amino acids. The DNA for the CDR3 is TGTGCCATCAGTGCCCCAGGACAGGGGGCTAATGAGCAGTTCTTC. It translates to CAISAPGQGANEQFF.

This clonotype has ten or more counts. CDR3 region: CASSSPNGGRSEQYF. The CDR3 DNA follows: TGTGCCAGCAGTTCCCCTAACGGGGGCAGGAGCGAGCAGTACTTC. The chain employs TRBV28 and TRBJ2-7; D possibly uses TRBD1 or TRBD2 (6 bases each). Germline V CDR1 and CDR2: MDHEN, SYDVKM. V dropped 4 bases and J dropped 6 bases, with 19 bases sitting between them. The CDR3 loop spans 15 amino acids.

This clonotype showed up many times. The rearrangement joins TRBV10-3 to TRBJ1-5; TRBD1 agrees at 11 bases. The CDR3 length is 17 residues. CDR1 and CDR2 (germline): ENHRY, SYGVKD. Germline trimming cut 0 bases from V and 8 bases from J; bases unmatched to any gene: 9. The CDR3 region is CAISESSDRGLGEPQHF. CDR3 DNA: TGTGCCATCAGTGAGTCTTCGGACAGGGGGCTCGGAGAGCCCCAGCATTTT.